These T cell receptor beta chains were read from a single sample in a study of OX40 agonist ivuxolimab in advanced cancers. Measured with immunoSEQ multiplex PCR; TCRdb has only the in-frame clones, and not every one. The sample yields 55,000 to 80,000 clones, more than 75% seen once. This specimen was CD4+ or CD8+ T cells sorted from blood, taken in a trial of the OX40 agonist ivuxolimab. The receptors were sampled from an adult with an advanced solid tumor such as melanoma, head and neck, liver or kidney cancer. CDR3s include the opening cysteine and the closing phenylalanine or tryptophan. Fields, in order: V gene, clone size, D gene, J gene, CDR3 DNA, CDR3 protein. A D gene is named only where the DNA matches it firmly. The listing skips clone size in some rows; elsewhere it reads once, few, many or a size class.

TRBV19	.	.	TRBJ2-1	TGTGCCAGTAGTGATATAGCGTTTTACAATGAGCAGTTCTTC	CASSDIAFYNEQFF
TRBV11-2	.	.	TRBJ1-1	TGTGCCAGCAGCTTAGATCCCACCAGGGAGGAGCGCGAATGCAACACTGAAGCTTTCTTT	CASSLDPTREERECNTEAFF
TRBV4-1	.	TRBD2	TRBJ2-2	TGCGCCAGCAGCCAGACTAGCGGGAGCCCTTTTAACACCGGGGAGCTGTTTTTT	CASSQTSGSPFNTGELFF
TRBV4-3	.	.	TRBJ1-1	TGCGCCAGCAGCCAAGATCCGCAGAACACTGAAGCTTTCTTT	CASSQDPQNTEAFF
TRBV7-9	.	.	TRBJ1-1	TGTGCCAGCAGACCCTTGGAGGGATTTGCCACTGAAGCTTTCTTT	CASRPLEGFATEAFF
TRBV11-2	.	TRBD1	TRBJ1-1	TGTGCCAGCAGCTTAGGACAGGGGAACACTGAAGCTTTCTTT	CASSLGQGNTEAFF
TRBV7-2	.	.	TRBJ1-5	TGTGCCAGCAGCTTAGCGGGGCAAACCCTTCAGCCCCAGCATTTT	CASSLAGQTLQPQHF
TRBV7-9	.	.	TRBJ1-6	TGTGCCAGCAGGGGGCCAGGGGCCGGGAATTCACCCCTCCACTTT	CASRGPGAGNSPLHF
TRBV11-2	few	.	TRBJ1-6	TGTGCCAGCACCCCCCTAGATCGGGACAATTCACCCCTCCACTTT	CASTPLDRDNSPLHF
TRBV18	once	TRBD1	TRBJ2-3	TGTGCCAGCTCATCAGGACAGGGGCAACGCACAGATACGCAGTATTTT	CASSSGQGQRTDTQYF
TRBV5-1	.	TRBD2	TRBJ2-3	TGCGCCAGCAGCTACGGGACTACCACAGATACGCAGTATTTT	CASSYGTTTDTQYF
TRBV7-8	.	.	TRBJ2-3	TGTGCCAGCAGCCCGCTCCGTGGGAGTAGGGATTTTACTGAGACAGATACGCAGTATTTT	CASSPLRGSRDFTETDTQYF
TRBV18	.	TRBD1	TRBJ1-2	TGTGCCAGCTCTCTTGGACAGGGGGGTTATGGCTACACCTTC	CASSLGQGGYGYTF
TRBV6-6	.	.	TRBJ2-7	TGTGCCAGCAGTGGGGCCAGTACCTACGAGCAGTACTTC	CASSGASTYEQYF
TRBV27	once	TRBD2	TRBJ2-3	TGTGCCAGCAGTTCTCGGTCTAGCGGGAAAGTGACAGATACGCAGTATTTT	CASSSRSSGKVTDTQYF
TRBV7-9	.	.	TRBJ2-1	TGTGCCAGCAGCTTAGAAGGTTTGGCTCCAAATGAGCAGTTCTTC	CASSLEGLAPNEQFF
TRBV18	.	.	TRBJ1-5	TGTGCCAGCTCACCCGACGACAATCAGCCCCAGCATTTT	CASSPDDNQPQHF
TRBV5-1	.	TRBD2	TRBJ2-3	TGCGCCAGCGTAGCGGGAGCGATCACAGATACGCAGTATTTT	CASVAGAITDTQYF
TRBV4-1	once	TRBD2	TRBJ2-3	TGCGCCAGCAGCCAAGATGGACTAGCGGGGAAGGATACGCAGTATTTT	CASSQDGLAGKDTQYF
TRBV5-1	few	.	TRBJ2-5	TGCGCCAGCAGAGGACTGAAAGAGACCCAGTACTTC	CASRGLKETQYF
TRBV7-2	.	TRBD1	TRBJ2-5	TGTGCCAGCAGCTTAGTCTCCCGACAGGGCCAAGAGACCCAGTACTTC	CASSLVSRQGQETQYF
TRBV5-1	.	.	TRBJ1-2	TGCGCCAGCAGCTTGGCCGGTTTATCTGGCTACACCTTC	CASSLAGLSGYTF
TRBV10-1	.	.	TRBJ1-2	TGCGCCAGCAGTGAGTCGTTGTGGGACGGCTACACCTTC	CASSESLWDGYTF
TRBV5-4	.	.	TRBJ1-3	TGTGCCAGCAGCTTGGCAGGTTCCCAAGGCTCTGGAAACACCATATATTTT	CASSLAGSQGSGNTIYF
TRBV7-8	.	TRBD2	TRBJ2-1	TGTGCCAGCAGGTACAGCGGGAGGGCCGAAGGACATGAGCAGTTCTTC	CASRYSGRAEGHEQFF
TRBV2	.	.	TRBJ2-2	TGTGCCAGCAGTGCCACACCCGGCTACCTGTTTTTT	CASSATPGYLFF
TRBV15	.	.	TRBJ2-5	TGTGCCACGCAAATTGGCAGTTCACGGGGGACCCAGTACTTC	CATQIGSSRGTQYF
TRBV15	.	TRBD1	TRBJ1-4	TGTGCCACCAGCGGACACAGGGGTAGCGGTGAAAAACTGTTTTTT	CATSGHRGSGEKLFF
TRBV14	.	TRBD1	TRBJ2-1	TGTGCCAGCAGCCGAGGAAGCGGGACAGGGTTTGGCAATGAGCAGTTCTTC	CASSRGSGTGFGNEQFF
TRBV5-1	once	TRBD2	TRBJ2-3	TGCGCCAGCAGCTTCCGGGCCCCTAGCGGGGGAATCACAGATACGCAGTATTTT	CASSFRAPSGGITDTQYF
TRBV7-9	.	.	TRBJ2-4	TGTGCCAGCAGCTTAGGGGGCTTAGCCAAAAACATTCAGTACTTC	CASSLGGLAKNIQYF
TRBV2	once	.	TRBJ2-7	TGTGCCAGCAGTGGGCTTCAGGAGCAGTACTTC	CASSGLQEQYF
TRBV27	.	.	TRBJ1-1	TGTGCCAGCAGTTTTAATTCGGCGAACACTGAAGCTTTCTTT	CASSFNSANTEAFF
TRBV10-2	.	TRBD2	TRBJ2-7	TGCGCCAGCAGTGGTACCTCTAGCGGGGGGGCCGGAGAGCAGTACTTC	CASSGTSSGGAGEQYF
TRBV10-1	few	.	TRBJ1-2	TGCGCCAGCAGTGAACCGGAACCCCTGAGATATGGCTACACCTTC	CASSEPEPLRYGYTF
TRBV7-2	.	.	TRBJ2-5	TGTGCCAGCAGCCCCGTGGGGGTACGGGGGACCCAGTACTTC	CASSPVGVRGTQYF
TRBV7-9	once	.	TRBJ1-1	TGTGCCAGCAGCTTCCCGACGGACTTCGGGACTGAAGCTTTCTTT	CASSFPTDFGTEAFF
TRBV4-2	.	.	TRBJ1-2	TGTGCCAGCAGCCAAGACTCCGTAACGGGCCGGAACTATGGCTACACCTTC	CASSQDSVTGRNYGYTF
TRBV11-2	few	.	TRBJ1-5	TGTGCCAGCAGCTTCGGACAGAAGGGCCAGCCCCAGCATTTT	CASSFGQKGQPQHF
TRBV25-1	.	.	TRBJ2-3	TGTGCCAGCAGTGAATGGGGGAACTCAGATACGCAGTATTTT	CASSEWGNSDTQYF
TRBV7-9	.	.	TRBJ1-5	TGTGCCAGCAGCTTAGGCAGTATCGGACAGCCCCAGCATTTT	CASSLGSIGQPQHF
TRBV5-1	.	.	TRBJ2-3	TGCGCCAGCAGCGAGAAAGGAGGGAGCACAGATACGCAGTATTTT	CASSEKGGSTDTQYF
TRBV6-1	.	.	TRBJ1-4	TGTGCCAGCAGTTCCCGGGGGGAGGCTGAAAAACTGTTTTTT	CASSSRGEAEKLFF
TRBV7-9	.	.	TRBJ2-1	TGTGCCAGCAGCTTACAACAGGGGAGGAATAATGAGCAGTTCTTC	CASSLQQGRNNEQFF
TRBV5-8	.	.	TRBJ2-7	TGTGCCCGAGGGGACGAGCAGTACTTC	CARGDEQYF